The sequence of this TCR beta chain was determined in a study of blood T cells in healthy people across ages (dated by TCRdb to 2014 to 2015). In the study overall: In model experiments, roughly one uniquely barcoded TCR beta cDNA molecule per two T cells was captured by template switching. Using the same blood draw, the study looked at two additional independent replicas of 1 million unique cDNA reads for two donors, one aged 18 to 29 and the other aged 80 or older. To avoid experimental bias, donors of different ages were spread randomly across the sequencing lanes. The donors were divided into four age groups: young (average 16 years), middle-aged (about 41), aged (about 62) and long-lived (82). The study measured age-related changes in TCR beta repertoire diversity using deep sequencing normalized with unique cDNA molecular identifiers. The research as a whole found: Observed TCR beta diversity per million T cells fell roughly linearly with age, and a significant reduction was already apparent by age around 36. Compared with the aged group, the long-lived group had more naive CD4+ T cells, fewer expanded clones and increased TCR diversity, suggesting age selection. Estimates of total diversity based on one million sequenced T cells were considered lower bounds and underestimates. A strong correlation was found between observed TCR beta diversity and the percentage of naive T cells measured by flow cytometry. Because profiling used bulk unsorted PBMCs, naive and antigen-experienced compartments could not be compared conclusively. Because donor CMV infection status was unknown, age-related changes in expanded clonotypes were potentially confounded.

To prepare the library, 5' RACE was applied. Reads for this sample came from an Illumina HiSeq 2500. A second roughly 6 to 12 cycle PCR used a sample-barcoded 5' primer and a J-beta primer mix. A template-switch 5' adaptor carrying 12 random nucleotides introduced a unique molecular identifier onto each TCR beta cDNA molecule. At least 3 million CDR3-containing paired-end reads were obtained from each sample. First-strand cDNA synthesis was performed from all RNA using the Mint cDNA synthesis kit, with priming by a TRBC-specific oligonucleotide. Following uracil-DNA glycosylase treatment, all cDNA underwent a first 18-cycle PCR with the universal primers M1SS and BC2_uni_R. The study's own analysis went as follows. Each sample was normalized by randomly selecting 1 million high-quality reads, each carrying a distinct molecular identifier. Instead of being binned into consensus sequences, reads with shared molecular identifiers were discarded. MiTCR, run with a Q25 quality threshold and the strictest error-elimination algorithm, handled CDR3 identification, clonotype clustering and error correction. Lower-bound total TCR beta diversity was estimated with a nonparametric unseen species model using Euler transformation. TCRdb itself trimmed the public reads at Q25 with fastp, ran MiXCR and retained productive beta chains. Each entry merges the rows of one CDR3 protein and shows their most common DNA and genes. In this record, the V and J calls reflect TCRdb's handling and not the investigators' own analysis. For this sample there are nearly 800,000 distinct CDR3 sequences; approximately 53% appear just once. The ten largest clonotypes hold about 26% of the sample.

The germline V gene provides CDR1 SGHTA and CDR2 FQGNSA. The CDR3 runs 14 amino acids, cysteine and phenylalanine included. The DNA shown is the 42-base CDR3, in frame from base 1. On this clonotype: Its antigen has not been determined. This may arise from a read error, as a much more abundant clone is one base away.

The roughly 39 donors, aged 6 to 90 years, were systemically healthy Caucasian individuals from Russia. Around 10 milliliters of peripheral blood were collected from each donor into EDTA-treated Vacutainer tubes. PBMCs were isolated by Ficoll-Paque density-gradient centrifugation, with at least 7 million obtained per sample. Trizol reagent was used to extract total RNA from the PBMCs, yielding at least 5.5 micrograms per sample. The percentages of naive CD45RAhigh/CD27high T cells were determined by flow cytometry on a PBMC aliquot from every donor. The source material was blood. The chain uses TRBV7-2 and TRBJ2-7, and perhaps TRBD2 as D gene, on 7 matching bases. The TCR comes from a man aged 35-49 years in good health. The DNA sequence is given as TGTGCCGGCAGCTTACCAGGACTAGGGGGCGAGCAGTACTTC. This translates into CAGSLPGLGGEQYF. When the CDR3 is completed using the reference TRBV7-2 and TRBJ2-7 genes on either side, the full variable domain is GAGVSQSPSNKVTEKGKDVELRCDPISGHTALYWYRQSLGQGLEFLIYFQGNSAPDKSGLPSDRFSAERTGGSVSTLTIQRTQQEDSAVYLCAGSLPGLGGEQYFGPGTRLTVT.